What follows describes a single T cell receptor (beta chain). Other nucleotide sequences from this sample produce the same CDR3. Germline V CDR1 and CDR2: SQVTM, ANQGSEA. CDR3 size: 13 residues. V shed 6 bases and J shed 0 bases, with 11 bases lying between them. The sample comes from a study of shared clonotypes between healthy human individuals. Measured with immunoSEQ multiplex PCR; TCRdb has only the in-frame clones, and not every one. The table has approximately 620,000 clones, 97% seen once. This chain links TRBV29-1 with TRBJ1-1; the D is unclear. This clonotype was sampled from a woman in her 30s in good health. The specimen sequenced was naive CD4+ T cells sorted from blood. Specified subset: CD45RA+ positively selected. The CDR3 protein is CSVTGRMNTEAFF. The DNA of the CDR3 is TGCAGCGTAACCGGACGTATGAACACTGAAGCTTTCTTT.